Below are 11 T cell receptor beta chains sequenced from a single sample in a study of blood T cell repertoires in COVID-19. The repertoire was sequenced with immunoSEQ multiplex PCR; TCRdb's copy has only in-frame clones and lacks some. The sample shows about 530,000 clones, roughly 91% of them seen only once. Sequencing was done on a sample of peripheral blood. These receptors all stem from a woman between 45 and 65 years old with COVID-19, enrolled during active disease.

The chain carries TRBV9 and TRBJ2-2; D gene ambiguous. Germline V gene lookup returns CDR1 SGDLS and CDR2 YYNGEE. V gave up 0 bases and J gave up 3 bases, with 9 bases separating them. There are 15 residues in the CDR3. The CDR3 here is CASSVDFGDTGELFF. Here the CDR3 DNA reads TGTGCCAGCAGCGTAGATTTCGGAGACACCGGGGAGCTGTTTTTT.

This chain links TRBV6-6 with TRBJ2-7; D remains unclear. The CDR3 totals 16 residues. The V and J ends lost 2 bases and 7 bases respectively, with 21 bases between them. Germline V gene lookup returns CDR1 MNHNY and CDR2 SVGAGI (reference sequence). In nucleotides, the CDR3 is TGTGCCAGCAGTTACAAAGCTCTGGGTTCAACCGGGGAGCAGTACTTC. Translating it yields CASSYKALGSTGEQYF.

The chain joins TRBV5-4 to TRBJ1-1; D call uncertain. CDR1 is SGHNT, CDR2 YYREEE, per germline (reference sequence). Trimming left V 2 bases short and J 1 base short, with 6 bases between. This CDR3 contains 13 residues. The CDR3 coding sequence is TGTGCCAGCAGCTTCGCCGGGAACACTGAAGCTTTCTTT. Protein sequence: CASSFAGNTEAFF.

The chain carries TRBV4-1 and TRBJ2-3; 9 bases align to TRBD2. Trimming at V came to 2 bases and at J to 4 bases, leaving 4 bases not matched to a gene. The CDR3 runs 15 residues. The V gene's germline CDR1 is MGHRA and CDR2 YSYEKL. CDR3 residues: CASSQRERGADTQYF. CDR3 DNA sequence: TGCGCCAGCAGCCAAAGGGAGCGGGGGGCAGATACGCAGTATTTT.

For this clone: At the DNA level, this CDR3 is encoded by other sequences in the same sample as well. The chain uses TRBV7-8 and TRBJ1-3, with D unresolved. This CDR3 contains 14 residues. Per the germline V gene, CDR1 is SGHVS and CDR2 is FQNEAQ. V dropped 3 bases and J dropped 0 bases, with 6 bases sitting between them. The CDR3 coding sequence is TGTGCCAGCAGCTTGGGCAGCTCTGGAAACACCATATATTTT. Residues: CASSLGSSGNTIYF.

The rearrangement uses TRBV20-1 and TRBJ2-7; TRBD1 is a possible D gene (5 bases). The V and J ends lost 4 bases and 3 bases respectively, with 7 bases between them. The CDR3 runs to 11 residues. Germline CDR1 is DFQATT and CDR2 is SNEGSKA (reference sequence). DNA of the CDR3: TGCAGTGCTAAGCAGGGCTACGAGCAGTACTTC. It translates to CSAKQGYEQYF.

This clone has a handful of counts. The chain joins TRBV6-2 or TRBV6-3 to TRBJ1-2; D uncertain. CDR1 and CDR2 (germline): MNHEY, SVGEGT. The V gene lost 4 bases and the J gene lost 0 bases, with 6 bases spanning the gap. The CDR3 sequence is 13 residues long. CDR3 nucleotides: TGTGCCAGCAGTTCCTACTCTAACTATGGCTACACCTTC. Residues: CASSSYSNYGYTF.

Details on this clone: A junction boundary mismatches the germline segment, possibly from a read error. Here the CDR3 DNA reads TGTGCCAGCAGATTGGGACAGTCCTATGGCTACACCTTC. Encoded protein: CASRLGQSYGYTF. V and J are TRBV5-6 and TRBJ1-2; TRBD1 agrees at 7 bases. Germline loops: CDR1 SGHDT, CDR2 YYEEEE. This CDR3 has 13 residues. Combining the CDR3 with reference TRBV5-6 and TRBJ1-2 gives the whole variable domain DAGVTQSPTHLIKTRGQQVTLRCSPKSGHDTVSWYQQALGQGPQFIFQYYEEEERQRGNFPDRFSGHQFPNYSSELNVNALLLGDSALYLCASRLGQSYGYTFGSGTRLTVV.

The V and J genes are TRBV5-1 and TRBJ2-3; D gene unclear. The V and J ends lost 4 bases and 2 bases respectively, with 5 bases between them. Germline assignment: CDR1 SGHRS and CDR2 YFSETQ. The CDR3 is made up of 12 amino acids. The CDR3 region is CASSGNTDTQYF. The CDR3 nucleotides are TGCGCCAGCAGCGGCAACACAGATACGCAGTATTTT.

The V and J genes are TRBV19 and TRBJ1-5; the D gene is possibly TRBD1 (5 bases). Germline CDR1 and CDR2: LNHDA and SQIVND (reference sequence). V lost 8 bases and J 5 bases, leaving 16 bases between the germline ends. CDR3 length equals 14 residues. The CDR3 DNA sequence: TGTGCCAGTTCCGTTCAGGGAACTTATCAGCCCCAGCATTTT. The encoded protein is CASSVQGTYQPQHF. The entire variable domain, with the rest obtained from reference TRBV19 and TRBJ1-5, is as follows: DGGITQSPKYLFRKEGQNVTLSCEQNLNHDAMYWYRQDPGQGLRLIYYSQIVNDFQKGDIAEGYSVSREKKESFPLTVTSAQKNPTAFYLCASSVQGTYQPQHFGDGTRLSIL.

This chain uses TRBV7-3 with TRBJ1-2; 7 bases align to TRBD1. Germline-derived CDR1 and CDR2 are SGHTA and FQGTGA. The CDR3 extends over 15 amino acids. J gave up 8 bases and V 1 base, and 10 bases lay outside the gene matches. CDR3 sequence reads: CASSLSGQGDLGYTF. CDR3 coding DNA: TGTGCCAGCAGCTTAAGTGGGCAGGGGGATTTGGGCTACACCTTC.